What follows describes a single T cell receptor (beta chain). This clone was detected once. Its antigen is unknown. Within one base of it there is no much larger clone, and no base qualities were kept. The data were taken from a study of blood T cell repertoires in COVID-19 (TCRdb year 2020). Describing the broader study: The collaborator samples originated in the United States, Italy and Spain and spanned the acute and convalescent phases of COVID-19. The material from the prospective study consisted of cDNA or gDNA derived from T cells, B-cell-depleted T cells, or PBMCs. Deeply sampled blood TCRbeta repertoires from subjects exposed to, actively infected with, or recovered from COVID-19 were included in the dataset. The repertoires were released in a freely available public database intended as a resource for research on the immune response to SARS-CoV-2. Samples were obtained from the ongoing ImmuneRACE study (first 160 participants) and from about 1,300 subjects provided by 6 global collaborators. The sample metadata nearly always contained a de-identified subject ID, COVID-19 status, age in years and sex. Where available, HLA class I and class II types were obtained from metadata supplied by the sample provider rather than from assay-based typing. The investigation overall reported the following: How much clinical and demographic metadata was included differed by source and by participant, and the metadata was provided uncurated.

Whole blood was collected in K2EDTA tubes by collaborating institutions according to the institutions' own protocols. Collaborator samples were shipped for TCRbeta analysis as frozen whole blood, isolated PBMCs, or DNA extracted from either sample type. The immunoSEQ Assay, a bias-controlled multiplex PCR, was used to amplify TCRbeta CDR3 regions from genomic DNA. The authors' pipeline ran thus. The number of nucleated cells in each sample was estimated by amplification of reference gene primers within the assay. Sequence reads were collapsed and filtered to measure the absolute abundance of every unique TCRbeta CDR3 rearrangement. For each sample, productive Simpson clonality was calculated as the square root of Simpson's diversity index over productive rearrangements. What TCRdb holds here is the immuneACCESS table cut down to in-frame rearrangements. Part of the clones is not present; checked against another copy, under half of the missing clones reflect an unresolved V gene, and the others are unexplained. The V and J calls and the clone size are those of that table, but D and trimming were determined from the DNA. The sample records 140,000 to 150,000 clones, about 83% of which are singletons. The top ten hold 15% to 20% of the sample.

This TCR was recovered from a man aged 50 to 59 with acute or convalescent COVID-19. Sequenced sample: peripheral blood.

The CDR3 here reads CARTDSTRMGNTIYF. The nucleotide sequence is TGTGCCCGTACTGACTCCACTCGAATGGGAAACACCATATATTTT. The chain is made from TRBV30 and TRBJ1-3, with the D gene call left open. Trimming takes 8 bases from V and 4 bases from J, and the germline ends sit 21 bases apart. The CDR3 spans 15 residues, from the cysteine through the phenylalanine. Only the CDR3 DNA is retained, 45 bases long and in frame from the first base. The germline V gene encodes CDR1 GTSNPN and CDR2 SVGIG (reference sequence).